These 21 T cell receptor beta chains were all obtained from the same sample, sequenced in a study of T cells after yellow fever vaccination. Using its own MiXCR run on the 5' RACE reads, TCRdb lists one record per CDR3 protein. The data contain 620,000 or so distinct CDR3 sequences, 9% to 15% of them seen just once; the ten biggest clones take up under 15%. Sequenced here: PBMCs, sampled on the day of the yellow fever booster vaccination. The receptors shown here come from a man younger than 40 who received the YFV17D yellow fever vaccine.

V is TRBV7-8 and J is TRBJ2-1; 13 bases agree with TRBD2. The V gene's germline CDR1 is SGHVS and CDR2 FQNEAQ. Trimming cost V 5 bases and J 7 bases; bases outside gene matches: 20. The CDR3 extends over 20 amino acids. The CDR3 spells CASSRTGDLRLAGGENEQFF. Here the CDR3 DNA reads TGTGCCAGCAGCCGTACGGGGGACCTAAGACTAGCGGGAGGTGAGAATGAGCAGTTCTTC.

This clonotype was seen a handful of times. The chain uses TRBV12-3 or TRBV12-4 and TRBJ2-1; 10 bases match TRBD1. Trimming at V came to 8 bases and at J to 5 bases, leaving 3 bases not matched to a gene. This CDR3 contains 13 residues. The CDR3 region is CASGTGVDNEQFF. The DNA for the CDR3 is TGTGCCAGCGGGACAGGGGTCGACAATGAGCAGTTCTTC.

This chain uses TRBV9 with TRBJ2-5, with D uncertain. Germline CDR1 and CDR2: SGDLS and YYNGEE. V lost 4 bases and J lost 0, with 10 bases in between. CDR3 length: 14 amino acids. The CDR3 is CASSPHTYQETQYF. The DNA of the CDR3 is TGTGCCAGCAGCCCCCATACGTACCAAGAGACCCAGTACTTC.

Many counts were recorded for this clonotype. The chain carries TRBV20-1 and TRBJ2-3, with D unclear. The V and J ends lost 7 bases and 4 bases respectively, with 9 bases between them. This CDR3 contains 11 residues. Looked up from germline, CDR1 is DFQATT and CDR2 is SNEGSKA (reference sequence). The CDR3 reads CSVRVADTQYF. For the CDR3, the DNA is TGCAGTGTAAGGGTTGCAGATACGCAGTATTTT.

This clonotype was detected many times. Written as DNA, the CDR3 is TGTGCCAGCAGTTTAGTAGGGGTGAATCAGCCCCAGCATTTT. Encoded protein: CASSLVGVNQPQHF. The V call is TRBV6-5, the J call TRBJ1-5; tentative D call: TRBD1 (5 bases). The CDR3 spans 14 residues. V lost 4 bases, J lost 4 bases, and 11 bases lay in between. CDR1 MNHEY and CDR2 SVGAGI come from the germline V gene.

V gene TRBV7-2 combines with J gene TRBJ2-7, with D hard to call. The ends were cut back, 5 bases at V and 3 bases at J, with 11 bases in the middle. The germline V gene has CDR1 SGHTA and CDR2 FQGNSA. The CDR3 runs to 13 residues. For the CDR3, the DNA is TGTGCCAGCAGCCTACAGCGATACTACGAGCAGTACTTC. Translating it yields CASSLQRYYEQYF.

This clonotype was observed a handful of times. The chain recombines TRBV7-9 with TRBJ2-3; 9 positions match TRBD1. CDR1 and CDR2 from the germline V gene are SEHNR and FQNEAQ (reference sequence). CDR3 length equals 16 residues. V was pared by 4 bases and J by 4 bases, with 9 bases of the junction left unmatched. In DNA, the CDR3 is TGTGCCAGCAGCTCACGGACAGGGGTAGTCGCAGATACGCAGTATTTT. This translates into CASSSRTGVVADTQYF.

This clonotype was seen a few times. V and J are TRBV18 and TRBJ2-1; D might be TRBD2 (6 bases). The V end was cut by 1 base, the J end by 0 bases, with 13 bases between. Germline V gene data show CDR1 as KGHSH and CDR2 as LQKENI. The CDR3 totals 17 residues. In nucleotides, the CDR3 is TGTGCCAGCTCACCACGGAGCGCGGGACCCTCCTACAATGAGCAGTTCTTC. The encoded protein is CASSPRSAGPSYNEQFF.

This clonotype was detected only a few times. V is TRBV7-2 and J is TRBJ2-1; D gene uncertain. V lost 1 base to trimming and J lost 3 bases, with 7 bases between them. The CDR3 is 14 amino acids. The V gene's germline CDR1 is SGHTA and CDR2 FQGNSA. The CDR3 here is CASSLDGYYNEQFF. As DNA, the CDR3 is TGTGCCAGCAGCTTAGATGGGTACTACAATGAGCAGTTCTTC.

This clonotype was counted a few times. The chain uses TRBV6-5 and TRBJ1-2, with 8 bases matching TRBD1. The V segment lost 0 bases and the J segment 3 bases; nucleotides outside the gene matches: 3. The CDR3 has 15 amino acids. Germline assignment: CDR1 MNHEY and CDR2 SVGAGI. Here the CDR3 DNA reads TGTGCCAGCAGTTACTCTGGACAGGGACACTATGGCTACACCTTC. Its protein product is CASSYSGQGHYGYTF.

There are a few counts of this clonotype. This chain connects TRBV5-1 to TRBJ2-7; D is ambiguous. V shed 4 bases and J shed 6 bases, with 20 bases lying between them. The germline V gene has CDR1 SGHRS and CDR2 YFSETQ. The CDR3 contains 15 residues. The CDR3 spells CASSAQTPRVTEQYF. CDR3 DNA sequence: TGCGCCAGCAGCGCGCAGACACCCCGTGTCACCGAGCAGTACTTC.

The table lists this clonotype with a few counts. The chain has TRBV9 and TRBJ1-1, with D possibly matching TRBD1 (6 bases). Germline loops: CDR1 SGDLS, CDR2 YYNGEE. The CDR3 has 16 amino acids. The V end lost 2 bases, the J end lost 5 bases, and 19 bases lay between the germline ends. CDR3 DNA sequence: TGTGCCAGCAGCGTGGGTGGTACACAGGGTTTGACTGAAGCTTTCTTT. Its translation: CASSVGGTQGLTEAFF.

This clonotype was seen only a few times. The CDR3 protein is CASSLAVGTGGEAFF. CDR3 nucleotide sequence: TGCGCCAGCAGCTTGGCCGTAGGGACAGGGGGCGAAGCTTTCTTT. This chain links TRBV5-1 with TRBJ1-1; 12 bases match TRBD1. J was trimmed by 8 bases and V by 0 bases; bases with no gene match: 5. This CDR3 region has 15 residues. Germline V gene sequence: CDR1 SGHRS, CDR2 YFSETQ.

V gene TRBV20-1 combines with J gene TRBJ2-7; 7 bases match TRBD2. This CDR3 spans 15 amino acids. In germline, CDR1 is DFQATT, CDR2 SNEGSKA (reference sequence). Unmatched junction bases numbered 14, after V lost 2 bases and J lost 7 bases. This CDR3 reads CSARPSGGGSGEQYF. In DNA, the CDR3 is TGCAGTGCTAGACCCTCGGGTGGCGGGAGCGGAGAGCAGTACTTC.

This clonotype was seen a few times. The chain joins TRBV4-3 to TRBJ2-1; D gene ambiguous. V was clipped by 0 bases and J by 9 bases, with 12 bases between them. The CDR3 is 14 residues long. The germline CDR1 and CDR2 sequences are LGHNA and YSLEER. Here the CDR3 DNA reads TGCGCCAGCAGCCAAGAACCGTATTCTACTGAGCAGTTCTTC. It translates to CASSQEPYSTEQFF.

This chain joins TRBV12-3 or TRBV12-4 and TRBJ1-2; D is uncertain. This CDR3 is 11 amino acids long. The germline V and J ends were trimmed by 7 bases and 7 bases, with 10 bases remaining between them. For the CDR3, the DNA is TGTGCCAGCAACGGCCTTGGTGGCTACACCTTC. This translates into CASNGLGGYTF.

This clonotype was seen more than once but under ten times. The chain couples TRBV6-1 to TRBJ2-3, with TRBD2 as a possible D gene (5 bases). CDR3 length: 14 residues. Germline V CDR1 and CDR2: MNHNS, SASEGT. Trimming pared 8 bases from V and 4 bases from J, leaving 16 bases between. The DNA for the CDR3 is TGTGCCAGCCGTGGAGGTATCGTCCCAGATACGCAGTATTTT. Encoded protein: CASRGGIVPDTQYF.

This clonotype has a handful of counts. The V call is TRBV3-1, the J call TRBJ2-4; D gene uncertain. From germline, CDR1 is LGHDT and CDR2 YNNKEL (reference sequence). The CDR3 totals 13 residues. The V and J ends lost 1 base and 10 bases respectively, with 11 bases between them. CDR3 in amino acids: CASSQVMQSIQYF. The CDR3 bases are TGTGCCAGCAGCCAAGTTATGCAGTCGATTCAGTACTTC.

The chain couples TRBV5-6 to TRBJ1-1; D is uncertain. This CDR3 is built from 16 residues. Germline CDR1 and CDR2: SGHDT and YYEEEE. Between the trimmed V and J ends, which lost 3 bases and 3 bases, there was a span of 18 bases. This chain's CDR3 is CASSSSQARMDTEAFF. CDR3 coding DNA: TGTGCCAGCAGCTCTTCTCAGGCCCGGATGGACACTGAAGCTTTCTTT.

This clonotype was counted only a few times. The V gene is TRBV7-2, the J gene TRBJ2-7, with D possibly TRBD2 on 5 matching bases. This CDR3 spans 15 amino acids. The V end lost 2 bases, the J end lost 1 base, and 12 bases lay between the germline ends. Germline assignment: CDR1 SGHTA and CDR2 FQGNSA. This chain's CDR3 is CASSLNPGWSYEQYF. CDR3 nucleotide sequence: TGTGCCAGCAGCTTAAATCCGGGGTGGTCCTACGAGCAGTACTTC. The variable domain in full, completed from reference TRBV7-2 and TRBJ2-7, reads GAGVSQSPSNKVTEKGKDVELRCDPISGHTALYWYRQSLGQGLEFLIYFQGNSAPDKSGLPSDRFSAERTGGSVSTLTIQRTQQEDSAVYLCASSLNPGWSYEQYFGPGTRLTVT.

This clonotype has only a few counts. This chain joins TRBV28 and TRBJ2-4; D gene unclear. CDR3 size: 17 residues. The V end was cut by 6 bases, the J end by 2 bases, with 20 bases between. The germline CDR1 and CDR2 sequences are MDHEN and SYDVKM. For the CDR3, the DNA is TGTGCCAGCAGCAAACACGTCTCGGGTGGATCCAAAAACATTCAGTACTTC. This codes for CASSKHVSGGSKNIQYF.